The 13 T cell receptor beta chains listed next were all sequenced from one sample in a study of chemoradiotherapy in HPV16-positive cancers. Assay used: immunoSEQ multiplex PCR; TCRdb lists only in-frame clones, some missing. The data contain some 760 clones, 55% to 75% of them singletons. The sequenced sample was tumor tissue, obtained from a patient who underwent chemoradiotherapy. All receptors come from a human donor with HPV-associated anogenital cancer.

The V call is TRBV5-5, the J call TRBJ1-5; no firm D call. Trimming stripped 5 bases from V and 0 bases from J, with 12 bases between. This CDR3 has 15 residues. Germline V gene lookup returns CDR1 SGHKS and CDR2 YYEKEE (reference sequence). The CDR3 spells CASSRSPNSNQPQHF. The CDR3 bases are TGTGCCAGCAGTAGAAGCCCCAATAGCAATCAGCCCCAGCATTTT.

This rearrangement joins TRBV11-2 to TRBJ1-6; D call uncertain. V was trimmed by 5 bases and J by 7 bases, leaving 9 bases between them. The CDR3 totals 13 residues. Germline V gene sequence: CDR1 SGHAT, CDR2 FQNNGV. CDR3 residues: CASSPMGNSPLHF. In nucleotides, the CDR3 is TGTGCCAGCAGCCCCATGGGGAATTCACCCCTCCACTTT.

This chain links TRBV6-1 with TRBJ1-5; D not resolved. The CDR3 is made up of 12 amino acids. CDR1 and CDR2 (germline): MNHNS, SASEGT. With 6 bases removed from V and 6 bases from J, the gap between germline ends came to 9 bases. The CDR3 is CASRSTGQPQHF. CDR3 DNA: TGTGCCAGCAGATCGACGGGTCAGCCCCAGCATTTT.

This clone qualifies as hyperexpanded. CDR3 nucleotides: TGTGCCAGCAGCCAAGATATCTTCAGGGCGGGCTCTGGAAACACCATATATTTT. Amino acid sequence: CASSQDIFRAGSGNTIYF. This sequence joins TRBV4-2 and TRBJ1-3; possibly TRBD1 for D (5 bases). The CDR3 extends over 18 amino acids. Trimming removed 0 bases from V and 0 bases from J, with 15 bases in between. Germline values: CDR1 LGHNA, CDR2 YNFKEQ.

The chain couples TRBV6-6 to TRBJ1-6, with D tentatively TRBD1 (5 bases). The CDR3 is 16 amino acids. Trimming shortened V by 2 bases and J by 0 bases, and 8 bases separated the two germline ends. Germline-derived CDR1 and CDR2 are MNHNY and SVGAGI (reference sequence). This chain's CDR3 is CASSYGGGSYNSPLHF. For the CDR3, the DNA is TGTGCCAGCAGTTACGGGGGAGGCTCCTATAATTCACCCCTCCACTTT.

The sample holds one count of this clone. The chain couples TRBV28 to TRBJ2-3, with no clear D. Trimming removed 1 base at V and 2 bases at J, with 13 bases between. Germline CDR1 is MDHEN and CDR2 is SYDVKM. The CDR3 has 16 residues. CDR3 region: CASSLFARPTTDTQYF. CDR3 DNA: TGTGCCAGCAGTTTATTCGCAAGGCCTACCACAGATACGCAGTATTTT.

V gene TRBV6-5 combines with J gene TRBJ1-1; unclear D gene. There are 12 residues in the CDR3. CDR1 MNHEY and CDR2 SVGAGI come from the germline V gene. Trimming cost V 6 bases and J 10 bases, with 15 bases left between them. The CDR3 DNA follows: TGTGCCAGCAGCCCGAGAGGGCAAGGAGCTTTCTTT. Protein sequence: CASSPRGQGAFF.

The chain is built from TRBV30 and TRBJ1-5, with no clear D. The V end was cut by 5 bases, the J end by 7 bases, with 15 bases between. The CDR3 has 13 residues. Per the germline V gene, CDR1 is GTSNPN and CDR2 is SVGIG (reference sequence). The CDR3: CAWEGGPGQPQHF. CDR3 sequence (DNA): TGTGCCTGGGAGGGCGGGCCAGGACAGCCCCAGCATTTT. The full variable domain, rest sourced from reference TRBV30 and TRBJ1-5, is SQTIHQWPATLVQPVGSPLSLECTVEGTSNPNLYWYRQAAGRGLQLLFYSVGIGQISSEVPQNLSASRPQDRQFILSSKKLLLSDSGFYLCAWEGGPGQPQHFGDGTRLSIL.

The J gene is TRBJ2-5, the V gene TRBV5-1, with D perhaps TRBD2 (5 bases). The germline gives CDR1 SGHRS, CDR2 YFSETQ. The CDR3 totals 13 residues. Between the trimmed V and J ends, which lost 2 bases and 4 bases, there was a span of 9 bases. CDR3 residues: CASSFEGLETQYF. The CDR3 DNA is TGCGCCAGCAGCTTCGAGGGCTTAGAGACCCAGTACTTC.

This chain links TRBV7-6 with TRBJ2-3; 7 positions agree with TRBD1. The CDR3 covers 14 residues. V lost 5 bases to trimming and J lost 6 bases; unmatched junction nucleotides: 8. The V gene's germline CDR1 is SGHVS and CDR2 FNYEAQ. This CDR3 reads CASSLDRVRDTQYF. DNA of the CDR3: TGTGCCAGCAGCCTAGACAGGGTGAGGGATACGCAGTATTTT.

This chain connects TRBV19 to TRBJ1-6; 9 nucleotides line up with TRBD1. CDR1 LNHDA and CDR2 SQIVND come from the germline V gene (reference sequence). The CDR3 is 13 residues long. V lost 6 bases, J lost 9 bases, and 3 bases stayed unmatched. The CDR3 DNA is TGTGCCAGTAGCAGGGACAGGGTTTCACCCCTCCACTTT. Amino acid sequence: CASSRDRVSPLHF.

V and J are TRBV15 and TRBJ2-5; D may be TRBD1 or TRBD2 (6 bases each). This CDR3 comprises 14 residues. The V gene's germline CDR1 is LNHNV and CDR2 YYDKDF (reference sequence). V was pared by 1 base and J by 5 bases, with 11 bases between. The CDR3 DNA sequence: TGTGCCACCAGCAGAGGTGGGGGGCTTGAGACCCAGTACTTC. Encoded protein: CATSRGGGLETQYF.

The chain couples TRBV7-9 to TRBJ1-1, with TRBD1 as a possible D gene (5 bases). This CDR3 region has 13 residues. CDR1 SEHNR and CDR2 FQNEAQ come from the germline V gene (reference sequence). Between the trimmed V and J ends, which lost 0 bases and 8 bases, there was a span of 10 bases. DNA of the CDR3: TGTGCCAGCAGCTTAGCGGGGACCCAAGAAGCTTTCTTT. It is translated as CASSLAGTQEAFF.